A single sample gave rise to the 3 T cell receptor beta chains below, sequenced in a study of T cells expressing NK-cell markers. TCRdb reprocessed the 5' RACE reads and reports one entry per CDR3 protein, with no DNA. This sample contains around 260,000 distinct CDR3 sequences. The sample consisted of blood T cells: a sorted CD56 or NKG2C T cell subset, CD4+ or CD8+ T cells, or bulk PBMC T cells (not recorded which). These receptors were obtained from a woman aged 18 to 75 in good health.

The chain carries TRBV3-1 and TRBJ1-5; no DNA is available, so the TRBD1 call from TCRdb remains unchecked. This CDR3 spans 15 amino acids. Looked up from germline, CDR1 is LGHDT and CDR2 is YNNKEL (reference sequence). The CDR3 spells CASSQGPSRAQPQHF.

The chain couples TRBV20-1 to TRBJ2-5; the TRBD1 assignment by TCRdb is unverifiable without DNA. The CDR3 loop spans 13 amino acids. The germline V gene has CDR1 DFQATT and CDR2 SNEGSKA (reference sequence). The CDR3 loop reads CSALGQIQETQYF.

The chain is built from TRBV6-5 and TRBJ2-7; TCRdb gives TRBD1 as the D gene, but with no DNA this cannot be confirmed. The CDR3 length is 16 residues. Germline V lookup: CDR1 MNHEY, CDR2 SVGAGI. This chain's CDR3 is CASSYRGGRSSYEQYF.